The rows below give T cell receptor beta chains drawn from one sample of a study of blood T cells in healthy people across ages. In TCRdb, the 5' RACE reads were re-called with MiXCR into one record per CDR3 protein. The sample has a few hundred thousand distinct CDR3 sequences, approximately 27% seen once. The sequencing sample was made of blood. These receptors all stem from a woman aged 70-85 years in good health. Both conserved end residues are part of each CDR3. The order of the fields is D gene, J gene, clone size, V gene, CDR3 length, CDR3 DNA, CDR3 protein. D genes are given only for firm matches. Not all rows give a size; the values are once, few, many and, for expanded clones, a class.

- TRBJ1-1 - TRBV6-1 16 TGTGCCAGCAGCCTCAAAGCGACCGCAACGAACACTGAAGCTTTCTTT CASSLKATATNTEAFF
- TRBJ2-1 few TRBV11-3 18 TGTGCCAGCAGCTTAGGTACAGGGAGTATGGGACCATACAATGAGCAGTTCTTC CASSLGTGSMGPYNEQFF
- TRBJ2-7 - TRBV4-3 16 TGCGCCAGCAGCCAAGAAGCCAGGGCAAGCTCCTACGAGCAGTACTTC CASSQEARASSYEQYF
TRBD2 TRBJ2-2 - TRBV5-1 17 TGCGCCAGCAGCTTAAGTCTAGCGGGAGATCGCACCGGGGAGCTGTTTTTT CASSLSLAGDRTGELFF
TRBD2 TRBJ2-3 - TRBV20-1 17 TGCAGTGCTAGAGATCGATCAGGAGCGGGGGGGACAGATACGCAGTATTTT CSARDRSGAGGTDTQYF
TRBD1 TRBJ1-4 few TRBV20-1 13 TGCAGTGCTAAGGACAGGGGGGTTGAAAAACTGTTTTTT CSAKDRGVEKLFF
- TRBJ1-1 - TRBV5-1 13 TGCGCCAGCAGCTTGTCGCCGGACACTGAAGCTTTCTTT CASSLSPDTEAFF
TRBD2 TRBJ2-1 - TRBV12-3/TRBV12-4 15 TGTGCCAGCAGGGAGCGGGGTGGGTACGGCAATGAGCAGTTCTTC CASRERGGYGNEQFF
- TRBJ1-1 few TRBV5-8 16 TGTGCCAGCAGTTCCCCGCGCTGGAGACCGAACACTGAAGCTTTCTTT CASSSPRWRPNTEAFF
- TRBJ2-1 - TRBV12-3/TRBV12-4 15 TGTGCCACCAGAGAACAGGGAGCGGTAGGGGGTGAGCAGTTCTTC CATREQGAVGGEQFF
- TRBJ2-7 - TRBV7-9 14 TGTGCCAGCAGCTTAGGTAGGGTTACGGGCGAGCAGTACTTC CASSLGRVTGEQYF